This is a list of T cell receptor beta chains from one sample in a study of tumor and adjacent non-tumor tissue in lung cancer. MiXCR, run by TCRdb on the multiplex PCR reads, gives a single entry per CDR3 protein. The top ten hold under 60% of the sample, which has about 43,000 distinct CDR3 sequences, roughly 60% seen once. Sequences were obtained from distant non-tumor lung tissue. Source of these receptors: a man aged 45 to 65 with non-small cell lung cancer. CDR3s include the opening cysteine and the closing phenylalanine or tryptophan. The D gene is left open where the match is weak. Rows give clone size only sometimes, using once, few, many, or a class for an expanded clone.

abundance: few
d_gene: .
j_gene: TRBJ1-5
v_gene: TRBV5-6
CDR3nt: TGTGCCAGCAGCTTGGCCGGACAGATAGGTCAGCCCCAGCATTTT
CDR3aa: CASSLAGQIGQPQHF

abundance: .
d_gene: .
j_gene: TRBJ1-1
v_gene: TRBV6-5
CDR3nt: TGTGCCAGCAGTTCCAGGGTGGTGGACACTGAAGCTTTCTTT
CDR3aa: CASSSRVVDTEAFF

abundance: .
d_gene: .
j_gene: TRBJ2-7
v_gene: TRBV5-6
CDR3nt: TGTGCCAGCAGCTTTCCGAGTGGGCAAATCTCCTACGAGCAGTGCTTC
CDR3aa: CASSFPSGQISYEQCF

abundance: .
d_gene: .
j_gene: TRBJ2-3
v_gene: TRBV14
CDR3nt: TGTGCCAGCGGCCAAGTTATCTCCACAGATACGCAGTATTTT
CDR3aa: CASGQVISTDTQYF

abundance: .
d_gene: TRBD1
j_gene: TRBJ2-7
v_gene: TRBV11-2
CDR3nt: TGTGCCAGCAGCCCCGAGACAGGGGGCATTTACGAGCAGTACTTC
CDR3aa: CASSPETGGIYEQYF

abundance: few
d_gene: .
j_gene: TRBJ2-1
v_gene: TRBV6-5
CDR3nt: TGTGCCAGCAGTCGACGGCTAAGCGGCTACAATGAGCAGTTCTTC
CDR3aa: CASSRRLSGYNEQFF

abundance: .
d_gene: TRBD1
j_gene: TRBJ2-7
v_gene: TRBV5-6
CDR3nt: TGTGCCAGCAGCTCCATAATCCGGGACAGGACCTACAAGCAGAATTTC
CDR3aa: CASSSIIRDRTYKQNF

abundance: few
d_gene: .
j_gene: TRBJ2-7
v_gene: TRBV29-1
CDR3nt: TGCAGCGTTGATGGTTACTCGGTCGACGAACAGTACTTC
CDR3aa: CSVDGYSVDEQYF

abundance: .
d_gene: .
j_gene: TRBJ2-1
v_gene: TRBV11-3
CDR3nt: TGTGTCAGCAGCCTCGAAGGGCGGTCCCGCGATGTACAGTTCTTC
CDR3aa: CVSSLEGRSRDVQFF

abundance: many
d_gene: TRBD2
j_gene: TRBJ2-1
v_gene: TRBV5-6
CDR3nt: TGTGCCAGCAGCTTGGATCCCAGCGGGGTCTACAATGAGCAGTTCTTC
CDR3aa: CASSLDPSGVYNEQFF

abundance: .
d_gene: .
j_gene: TRBJ1-2
v_gene: TRBV4-1
CDR3nt: TGCGCCAGCAGCCAAGCGGGGGCGCAATATAGCTACACCTTC
CDR3aa: CASSQAGAQYSYTF

abundance: many
d_gene: .
j_gene: TRBJ2-7
v_gene: TRBV6-6
CDR3nt: TGTGCCAGCAGCCGGAGAGCCTCCTACGAGCAGTACTTC
CDR3aa: CASSRRASYEQYF

abundance: once
d_gene: .
j_gene: TRBJ2-1
v_gene: TRBV28
CDR3nt: TGTGCCATCAGTATCCAGGGGACGGGGAGGGGGGTCAGGTACAATGAGCAGTTCTTC
CDR3aa: CAISIQGTGRGVRYNEQFF

abundance: .
d_gene: .
j_gene: TRBJ2-2
v_gene: TRBV9
CDR3nt: TGTGCCAGCAGCGTAGGGTCAGGGGATGCCGGGGAGCTGTTTTTT
CDR3aa: CASSVGSGDAGELFF

abundance: .
d_gene: .
j_gene: TRBJ2-5
v_gene: TRBV5-1
CDR3nt: TGCGACAGCAGCTTCCTATCGGGGATCCAAGAGAGCCAGTACTTC
CDR3aa: CDSSFLSGIQESQYF

abundance: many
d_gene: .
j_gene: TRBJ2-1
v_gene: TRBV29-1
CDR3nt: TGCAGCGTTGTGGGAGGGGGCAACAATGAGCAGTTCTTC
CDR3aa: CSVVGGGNNEQFF

abundance: .
d_gene: .
j_gene: TRBJ1-5
v_gene: TRBV6-6
CDR3nt: TGTGCCAGCCCCGACAGGAAGAGCAATGAGCCCCAGCATTTT
CDR3aa: CASPDRKSNEPQHF

abundance: .
d_gene: .
j_gene: TRBJ1-1
v_gene: TRBV29-1
CDR3nt: TGTAGTGTTGTGGGGGATTTCGTCACTGAAGCTTTCTTT
CDR3aa: CSVVGDFVTEAFF

abundance: .
d_gene: .
j_gene: TRBJ2-6
v_gene: TRBV30
CDR3nt: TGTGCCTGGAGTGAAGGGGTCGGCGGGGCCAACGTCCTGACTTTC
CDR3aa: CAWSEGVGGANVLTF

abundance: .
d_gene: TRBD1
j_gene: TRBJ1-6
v_gene: TRBV5-4
CDR3nt: TGTGCCAGCAGCACACAGGGTCAGGGGGAATCACCTTTCCACTTT
CDR3aa: CASSTQGQGESPFHF

abundance: many
d_gene: .
j_gene: TRBJ1-1
v_gene: TRBV29-1
CDR3nt: TGCAGCGTTCATATGGGGGGGGGGACTGAAGCTTTCTTT
CDR3aa: CSVHMGGGTEAFF

abundance: .
d_gene: .
j_gene: TRBJ2-2
v_gene: TRBV29-1
CDR3nt: TGCAGCATTGATTATGGGCGAGGGAAGACCGGGGAACTGTTTTTT
CDR3aa: CSIDYGRGKTGELFF

abundance: many
d_gene: .
j_gene: TRBJ2-7
v_gene: TRBV29-1
CDR3nt: TGCAGCGTTGTTAATCCGGAGGCGGGTAGTAACTACGAGCAGTACTTC
CDR3aa: CSVVNPEAGSNYEQYF

abundance: .
d_gene: .
j_gene: TRBJ2-2
v_gene: TRBV10-3
CDR3nt: TGTGCCATCAGTGAGGGACATGCGAACACCGGTGAGCTGTTTTTT
CDR3aa: CAISEGHANTGELFF

abundance: .
d_gene: TRBD1
j_gene: TRBJ2-1
v_gene: TRBV11-2
CDR3nt: TGTGCCAGCAGCTTCGCCTGGAAGGGACAGGATGAGCAGTTCTTC
CDR3aa: CASSFAWKGQDEQFF

abundance: .
d_gene: .
j_gene: TRBJ1-4
v_gene: TRBV29-1
CDR3nt: TGCAGCGTTGGGGACGTTACAACTATTGAAAAACTGTTTTTT
CDR3aa: CSVGDVTTIEKLFF

abundance: medium-sized
d_gene: TRBD1
j_gene: TRBJ2-2
v_gene: TRBV11-2
CDR3nt: TGTGCCAGCAGCGTAGGGGGACAGGGAGGAGGGGCCGGGGAGCTGTTTTTT
CDR3aa: CASSVGGQGGGAGELFF